This T cell receptor (beta chain) was profiled in a study of T cell responses to AZD1222 COVID-19 vaccine. The study, taken as a whole, reports: Repertoires were sampled only after the peak T cell response.

Measured with immunoSEQ multiplex PCR; TCRdb has only the in-frame clones, and not every one. The repertoire consists of 200,000 or so clones, with approximately 93% occurring once and the leading ten covering more than 0.8%. This clone was found once. Its antigen is unidentified. Per germline, CDR1 KGHSH and CDR2 LQKENI. Trimming took 5 bases from V and 4 from J, leaving 14 bases between them. This CDR3 has 14 amino acids. The J gene is TRBJ2-5, the V gene TRBV18; D may be TRBD1 (6 bases). The specimen comprised peripheral blood, sampled 28 days after the second AZD1222 dose. The receptor comes from an adult who received the AZD1222 COVID-19 vaccine. CDR3 region: CASSSTGTIETQYF. The CDR3 nucleotides are TGTGCCAGCTCAAGCACCGGGACAATAGAGACCCAGTACTTC.